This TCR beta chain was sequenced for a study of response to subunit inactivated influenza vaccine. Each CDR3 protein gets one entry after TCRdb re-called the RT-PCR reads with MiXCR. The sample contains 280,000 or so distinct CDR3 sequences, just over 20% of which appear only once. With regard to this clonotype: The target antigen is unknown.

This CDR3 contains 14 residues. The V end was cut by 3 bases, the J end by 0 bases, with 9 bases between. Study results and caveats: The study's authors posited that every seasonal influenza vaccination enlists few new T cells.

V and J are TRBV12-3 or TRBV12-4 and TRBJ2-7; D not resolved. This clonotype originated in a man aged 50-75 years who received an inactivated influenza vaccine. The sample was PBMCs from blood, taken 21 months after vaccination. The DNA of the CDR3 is TGTGCCAGCAGTTTTTCCCACCCCTCCTACGAGCAGTACTTC. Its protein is CASSFSHPSYEQYF.